This paragraph covers one T cell receptor beta chain sequence. Its antigen is unknown. The sample originates from a study of persistence of HIV-infected CD4 T cells. Study background: The sample holds CD4+ T cells responsive to CMV or HIV-1 Gag. Study observations and caveats: Proviral oligoclonality tracked with TCR oligoclonality within the same sorted cells. CMV- and Gag-responding cells had lower TCRbeta richness than CD3/CD28-responding cells.

This was the immunoSEQ version 4 assay in survey mode. Assay: immunoSEQ multiplex PCR; the TCRdb copy retains only in-frame clones and omits some. The top ten clones hold around 1.7% of a sample with 50,000 to 65,000 clones, about 77% of them seen once. CDR3 length: 16 amino acids. Trimming cost V 3 bases and J 0 bases, with 15 bases left between them. In germline, CDR1 is DFQATT, CDR2 SNEGSKA (reference sequence). Cells were stimulated with overlapping HIV-1 Gag 15-mer peptides. Memory cells lacking CD40L and CD69 with high CD45RO were sorted. This sample comprised CD4+ T cells sorted from PBMCs after approximately 20-hour stimulation, obtained from a patient who received antiretroviral therapy. The J gene is TRBJ2-1, the V gene TRBV20-1, with D unresolved. The receptor was derived from an adult man with HIV who was CMV-seropositive. The chain's CDR3 is CSASTPRASSYNEQFF. DNA for the CDR3: TGCAGTGCTAGTACCCCAAGGGCTAGCTCCTACAATGAGCAGTTCTTC.